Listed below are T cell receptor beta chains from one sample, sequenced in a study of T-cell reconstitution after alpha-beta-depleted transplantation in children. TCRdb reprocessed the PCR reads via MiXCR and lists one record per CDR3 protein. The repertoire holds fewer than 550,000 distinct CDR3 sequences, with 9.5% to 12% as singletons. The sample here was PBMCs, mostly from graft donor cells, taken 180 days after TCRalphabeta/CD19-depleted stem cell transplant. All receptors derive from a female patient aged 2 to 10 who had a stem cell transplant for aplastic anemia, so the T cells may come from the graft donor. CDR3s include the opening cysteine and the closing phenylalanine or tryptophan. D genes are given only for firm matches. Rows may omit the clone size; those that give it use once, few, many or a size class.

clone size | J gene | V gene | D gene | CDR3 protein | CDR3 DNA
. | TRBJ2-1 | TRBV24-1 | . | CATSGGTGSYNEQFF | TGTGCCACCAGTGGGGGTACGGGCTCCTACAATGAGCAGTTCTTC
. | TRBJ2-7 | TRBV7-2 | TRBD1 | CASSSQDRSLYYEQYF | TGTGCCAGCAGCTCGCAGGACAGGAGCCTTTACTACGAGCAGTACTTC
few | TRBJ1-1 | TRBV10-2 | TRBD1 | CASSEAGGTEAFF | TGCGCCAGCAGTGAGGCAGGGGGCACTGAAGCTTTCTTT
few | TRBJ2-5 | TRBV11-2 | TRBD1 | CASSLGSQGQETQYF | TGTGCCAGCAGCTTAGGGTCACAGGGGCAAGAGACCCAGTACTTC
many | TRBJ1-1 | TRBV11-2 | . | CASSLEGGRTEAFF | TGTGCCAGCAGCTTAGAGGGGGGGAGGACTGAAGCTTTCTTT
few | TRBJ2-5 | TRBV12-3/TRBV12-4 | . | CASSPRSTQETQYF | TGTGCCAGCAGTCCCCGCAGCACCCAAGAGACCCAGTACTTC
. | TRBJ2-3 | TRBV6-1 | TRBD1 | CASRGTPQGADTQYF | TGTGCCAGCCGAGGGACCCCCCAGGGGGCAGATACGCAGTATTTT
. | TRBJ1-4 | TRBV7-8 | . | CASSLEVRGRPTNEKLFF | TGTGCCAGCAGCTTAGAAGTACGCGGCCGTCCAACTAATGAAAAACTGTTTTTT
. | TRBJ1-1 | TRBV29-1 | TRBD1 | CSVVPRGSGNTEAFF | TGCAGCGTTGTCCCCAGGGGGAGTGGGAACACTGAAGCTTTCTTT
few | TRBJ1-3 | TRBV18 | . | CASSQGAGNTIYF | TGTGCCAGCTCACAAGGGGCTGGAAACACCATATATTTT
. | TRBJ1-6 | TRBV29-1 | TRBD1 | CSVKGQGDSPLHF | TGCAGCGTTAAGGGACAGGGGGATTCACCCCTCCACTTT
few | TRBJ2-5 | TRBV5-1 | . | CASSLTTRLYQETQYF | TGCGCCAGCAGCTTGACGACTAGACTGTACCAAGAGACCCAGTACTTC
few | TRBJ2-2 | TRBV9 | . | CASSPRHNTGELFF | TGTGCCAGCAGCCCACGACATAACACCGGGGAGCTGTTTTTT
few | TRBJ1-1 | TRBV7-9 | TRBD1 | CASSLYPGGGVTEAFF | TGTGCCAGCAGCTTATATCCAGGGGGAGGGGTCACTGAAGCTTTCTTT
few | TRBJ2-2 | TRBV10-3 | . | CAISDHRDRYTGELFF | TGTGCCATCAGTGACCACAGGGACCGGTACACCGGGGAGCTGTTTTTT
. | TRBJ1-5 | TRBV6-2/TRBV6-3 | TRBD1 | CASSYPLKDRPFDQPQHF | TGTGCCAGCAGTTACCCCCTGAAGGACAGGCCTTTCGATCAGCCCCAGCATTTT
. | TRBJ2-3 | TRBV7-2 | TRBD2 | CASSFRAGGTDTQYF | TGTGCCAGCAGCTTTCGAGCGGGAGGCACAGATACGCAGTATTTT
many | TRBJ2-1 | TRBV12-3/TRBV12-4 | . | CASSQDVRQVNEQFF | TGTGCCAGCAGTCAGGATGTTAGGCAAGTCAATGAGCAGTTCTTC
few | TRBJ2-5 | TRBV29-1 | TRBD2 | CSVAGTSGLQETQYF | TGCAGCGTTGCCGGGACTAGCGGGCTACAAGAGACCCAGTACTTC
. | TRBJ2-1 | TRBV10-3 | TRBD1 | CAIGSGTGFYNEQFF | TGTGCCATCGGCTCCGGGACAGGGTTTTACAATGAGCAGTTCTTC
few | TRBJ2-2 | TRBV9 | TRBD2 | CASTRETSGTGELFF | TGTGCCAGCACCAGAGAGACTAGCGGGACCGGGGAGCTGTTTTTT
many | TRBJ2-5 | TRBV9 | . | CASSVGQETQYF | TGTGCCAGCAGCGTAGGCCAAGAGACCCAGTACTTC
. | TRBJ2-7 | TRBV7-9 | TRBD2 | CASSLTSGRWAYEQYF | TGTGCCAGCAGCTTGACTAGCGGGAGGTGGGCCTACGAGCAGTACTTC
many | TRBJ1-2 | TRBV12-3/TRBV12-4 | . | CASSWADYGYTF | TGTGCCAGCAGTTGGGCGGACTATGGCTACACCTTC
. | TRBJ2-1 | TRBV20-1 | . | CSARDRGHSPEQFF | TGCAGTGCTAGAGATAGGGGTCACAGCCCTGAGCAGTTCTTC
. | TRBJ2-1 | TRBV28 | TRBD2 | CASRGSLAGATYNEQFF | TGTGCCAGCAGGGGGTCACTAGCGGGAGCCACTTACAATGAGCAGTTCTTC
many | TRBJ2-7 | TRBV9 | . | CASSAGSDVQYF | TGTGCCAGCAGCGCAGGGTCGGACGTGCAGTACTTC
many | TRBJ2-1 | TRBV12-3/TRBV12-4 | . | CASSLSASYNEQFF | TGTGCCAGCAGTTTATCGGCCTCCTACAATGAGCAGTTCTTC
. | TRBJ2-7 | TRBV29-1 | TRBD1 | CSVGQGGPYEQYF | TGCAGCGTTGGACAGGGGGGACCCTACGAGCAGTACTTC
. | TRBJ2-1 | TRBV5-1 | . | CASRTTKPNEQFF | TGCGCCAGCAGGACAACAAAACCCAATGAGCAGTTCTTC
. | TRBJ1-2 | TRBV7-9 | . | CASSLAVDSYGYTF | TGTGCCAGCAGCTTAGCCGTTGACAGCTATGGCTACACCTTC
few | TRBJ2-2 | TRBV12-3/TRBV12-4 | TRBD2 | CASSSGLAGPYAGELFF | TGTGCCAGCAGTTCGGGACTAGCGGGACCCTATGCCGGGGAGCTGTTTTTT
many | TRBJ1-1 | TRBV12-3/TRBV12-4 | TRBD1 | CASSLTGGAEAFF | TGTGCCAGCAGCTTGACAGGGGGGGCTGAAGCTTTCTTT
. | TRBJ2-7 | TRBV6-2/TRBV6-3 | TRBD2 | CASSYSSTSGRTRQTYEQYF | TGTGCCAGCAGTTACTCGAGTACTAGCGGGAGGACAAGACAAACCTACGAGCAGTACTTC
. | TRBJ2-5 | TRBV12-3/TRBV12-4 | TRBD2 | CASSPGLAGERETQYF | TGTGCCAGCAGTCCCGGACTAGCGGGAGAGAGAGAGACCCAGTACTTC
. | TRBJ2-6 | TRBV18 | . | CASSPGGASGANVLTF | TGTGCCAGCTCACCAGGCGGGGCCTCCGGGGCCAACGTCCTGACTTTC
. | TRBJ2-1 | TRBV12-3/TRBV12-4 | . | CASIAGTDTWDFSNEQFF | TGTGCCAGCATCGCCGGGACAGACACTTGGGACTTCTCCAATGAGCAGTTCTTC
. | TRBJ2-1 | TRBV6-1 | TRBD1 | CASSQQGGYNEQFF | TGTGCCAGCAGTCAACAGGGGGGCTACAATGAGCAGTTCTTC
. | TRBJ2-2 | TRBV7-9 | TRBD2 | CASSLSGTTGELFF | TGTGCCAGCAGCCTGAGCGGGACCACCGGGGAGCTGTTTTTT
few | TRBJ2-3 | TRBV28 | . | CASSYGWEGAEGTQYF | TGTGCCAGCAGCTACGGGTGGGAAGGGGCCGAGGGGACGCAGTATTTT
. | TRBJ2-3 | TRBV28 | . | CASIGTFSTDTQYF | TGTGCCAGCATCGGGACTTTTAGCACAGATACGCAGTATTTT
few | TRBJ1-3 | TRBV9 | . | CASSVEGMGSGNTIYF | TGTGCCAGCAGCGTAGAGGGGATGGGCTCTGGAAACACCATATATTTT